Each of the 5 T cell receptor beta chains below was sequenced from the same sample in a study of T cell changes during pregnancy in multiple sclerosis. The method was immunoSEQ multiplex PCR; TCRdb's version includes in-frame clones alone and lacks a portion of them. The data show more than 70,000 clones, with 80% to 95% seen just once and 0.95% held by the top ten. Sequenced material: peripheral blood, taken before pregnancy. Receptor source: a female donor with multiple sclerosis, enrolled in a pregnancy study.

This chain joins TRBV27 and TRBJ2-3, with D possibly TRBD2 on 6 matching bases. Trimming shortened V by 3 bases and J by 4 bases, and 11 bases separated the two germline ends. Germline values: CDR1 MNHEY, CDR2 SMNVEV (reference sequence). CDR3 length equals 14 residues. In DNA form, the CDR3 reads TGTGCCAGCAGTTTTGGACTACTCCCAGATACGCAGTATTTT. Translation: CASSFGLLPDTQYF.

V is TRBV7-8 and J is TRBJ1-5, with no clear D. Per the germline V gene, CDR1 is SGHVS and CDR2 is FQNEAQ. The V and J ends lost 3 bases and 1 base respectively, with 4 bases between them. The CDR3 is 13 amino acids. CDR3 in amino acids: CASSFRSNQPQHF. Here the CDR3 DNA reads TGTGCCAGCAGCTTTCGGAGCAATCAGCCCCAGCATTTT.

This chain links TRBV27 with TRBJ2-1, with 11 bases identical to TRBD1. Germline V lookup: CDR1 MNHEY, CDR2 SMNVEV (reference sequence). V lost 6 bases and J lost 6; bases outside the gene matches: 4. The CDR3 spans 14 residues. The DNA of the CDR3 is TGTGCCAGCAGCCACGGGACAGGGGGCAATGAGCAGTTCTTC. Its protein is CASSHGTGGNEQFF.

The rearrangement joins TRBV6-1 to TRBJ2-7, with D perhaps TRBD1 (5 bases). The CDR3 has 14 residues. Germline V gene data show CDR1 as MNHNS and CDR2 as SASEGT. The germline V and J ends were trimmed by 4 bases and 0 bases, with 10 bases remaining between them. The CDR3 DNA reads TGTGCCAGCAGTGCCGGACACAGCTCCTACGAGCAGTACTTC. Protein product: CASSAGHSSYEQYF.

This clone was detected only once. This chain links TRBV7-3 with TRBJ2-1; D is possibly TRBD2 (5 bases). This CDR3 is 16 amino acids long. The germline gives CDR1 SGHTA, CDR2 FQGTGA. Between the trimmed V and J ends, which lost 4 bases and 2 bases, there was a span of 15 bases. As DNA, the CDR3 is TGTGCCAGCAGCTCGTTTGGAGGTCCAACCTACAATGAGCAGTTCTTC. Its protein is CASSSFGGPTYNEQFF.